This TCR beta chain was sequenced in a study of CD8 T cells in Susac syndrome. Roughly 0.45 to 1 ug RNA was reverse transcribed with random hexamers. It was immunoSEQ multiplex PCR that amplified TCR beta CDR3 across 54 Vbeta and 13 Jbeta. TCRdb re-analysed the immunoSEQ multiplex PCR reads in MiXCR, keeping a single row per CDR3 protein. The table has fewer than 200,000 distinct CDR3 sequences, over 85% seen once. Peripheral blood CD8+ and CD4+ T cells were profiled by TCR beta sequencing. TEMRA cells were FACS-enriched, and CD8+ and CD4+ T cells were isolated negatively. Trimming left V 3 bases short and J 2 bases short, with 8 bases between. The germline gives CDR1 MDHEN, CDR2 SYDVKM. This CDR3 region has 13 residues.

The receptor was derived from a human donor in good health. The chain carries TRBV28 and TRBJ2-7; tentatively, D is TRBD1 (6 bases). Sequencing was performed on CD4+ T cells from PBMCs. In DNA, the CDR3 is TGTGCCAGCAGTTTGCGACAGGCCTACGAGCAGTACTTC. Protein sequence: CASSLRQAYEQYF.